Listed here are 25 T cell receptor beta chains from one sample, sequenced in a study of prognosis after radiotherapy for stage I lung cancer. The study amplified the TCR beta CDR3 region from genomic DNA. This amplification was carried out by two rounds of multiplex PCR. Gene-specific TRBV and TRBJ primers were used in PCR round one. TCRdb reanalysed the multiplex PCR reads using MiXCR and keeps one entry per CDR3 protein. Of about 27,000 distinct CDR3 sequences in the sample, about 32% were seen once. The sequencing used PBMCs, collected before or after stereotactic body radiation therapy (not recorded which). The receptors come from a donor at least 50 years old with non-small cell lung cancer.

This clonotype occurred many times. The chain employs TRBV28 and TRBJ2-1, with TRBD2 matching 15 bases. This CDR3 is built from 17 residues. V shed 7 bases, J shed 1 base, and the junction held 5 bases outside the gene matches. Germline V gene sequence: CDR1 MDHEN, CDR2 SYDVKM. CDR3 region: CASKRTSGRVSYNEQFF. The CDR3 DNA reads TGTGCCAGCAAACGGACTAGCGGGAGGGTTTCCTACAATGAGCAGTTCTTC.

This clonotype was recorded at least ten times. The V and J genes are TRBV6-1 and TRBJ1-6; 7 bases agree with TRBD1. Per the germline V gene, CDR1 is MNHNS and CDR2 is SASEGT. V was pared by 6 bases and J by 6 bases, with 8 bases of the junction left unmatched. This CDR3 has 15 amino acids. Here the CDR3 DNA reads TGTGCCAGCAGACAATTGACAGGGAGTAATTCACCCCTCCACTTT. Translating it yields CASRQLTGSNSPLHF.

In its sample, this clonotype was seen many times. The chain employs TRBV6-1 and TRBJ1-3; weak D call: TRBD1 (5 bases). Between the trimmed V and J ends, which lost 8 bases and 0 bases, there was a span of 11 bases. The V gene's germline CDR1 is MNHNS and CDR2 SASEGT. The CDR3 length is 14 residues. Here the CDR3 DNA reads TGTGCCAGCGTAGACAGTTTCTCTGGAAACACCATATATTTT. Encoded protein: CASVDSFSGNTIYF.

Concerning this clonotype: This likely traces to a read error, being one base from a far larger clone. The chain combines TRBV6-9 with TRBJ1-6; D is possibly TRBD1 (6 bases). CDR1 and CDR2 (germline): MNHGY, SVAAGI. The CDR3 spans 15 residues. CDR3 sequence (DNA): TGTGTCAGCAGTTACGGGGGGCTGATTAATTCACCCCTCCACTTT. Its translation: CVSSYGGLINSPLHF.

This clonotype was recorded many times. The V call is TRBV19, the J call TRBJ1-1; D remains ambiguous. This CDR3 is built from 13 residues. Trimming removed 0 bases at V and 4 bases at J, with 6 bases between. Germline V gene data show CDR1 as LNHDA and CDR2 as SQIVND (reference sequence). The CDR3: CASSIDRITEAFF. The CDR3 nucleotides are TGTGCCAGTAGTATAGATCGGATCACTGAAGCTTTCTTT.

Judged by abundance, this clonotype is medium-sized. The chain joins TRBV19 to TRBJ2-2; no reliable D call. The V end lost 2 bases, the J end lost 5 bases, and 9 bases lay between the germline ends. The length of the CDR3 is 14 residues. CDR1 is LNHDA, CDR2 SQIVND, per germline (reference sequence). As DNA, the CDR3 is TGTGCCAGTAGTATACAAGGAGCAACCGGGGAGCTGTTTTTT. Its protein is CASSIQGATGELFF.

There are many counts of this clonotype. The genes are TRBV5-1 and TRBJ1-1; D ambiguous. CDR3 length: 12 residues. Trimming removed 4 bases at V and 9 bases at J, with 13 bases between. Germline values: CDR1 SGHRS, CDR2 YFSETQ. The CDR3 sequence: CASSLDGDKAFF. The CDR3 coding sequence is TGCGCCAGCAGCCTGGACGGAGATAAAGCTTTCTTT.

In its sample, this clonotype was seen many times. The chain employs TRBV11-2 and TRBJ2-7, with no clear D. With 6 bases removed from V and 2 bases from J, the gap between germline ends came to 14 bases. Germline V CDR1 and CDR2: SGHAT, FQNNGV. The CDR3 has 14 amino acids. The CDR3 region has the DNA TGTGCCAGCAGTCGAGATCCTCTAACCTACGAGCAGTACTTC. Protein product: CASSRDPLTYEQYF.

The rearrangement links TRBV5-4 to TRBJ2-2, with D hard to call. In germline, CDR1 is SGHNT, CDR2 YYREEE (reference sequence). V was trimmed by 7 bases and J by 1 base, leaving 5 bases between them. CDR3 length equals 12 residues. CDR3 sequence (DNA): TGTGCCAGCGTAGTGAACACCGGGGAGCTGTTTTTT. This encodes CASVVNTGELFF.

This chain joins TRBV10-3 and TRBJ2-7; tentatively, D is TRBD1 (5 bases). The CDR3 runs to 15 residues. Trimming removed 6 bases from V and 0 bases from J, with 15 bases in between. Germline CDR1 reads ENHRY; CDR2 reads SYGVKD. For the CDR3, the DNA is TGTGCCATCAGCGAGGACACCTTTAGCTCCTACGAGCAGTACTTC. Its protein is CAISEDTFSSYEQYF.

Concerning this clonotype: This could be a read error, since a much larger clone is one nucleotide away. This chain links TRBV30 with TRBJ2-5, with 12 bases matching TRBD2. In germline, CDR1 is GTSNPN, CDR2 SVGIG (reference sequence). The CDR3 sequence is 15 residues long. CDR3 nucleotide sequence: TGTGCCCGCGGACTAGCGGGGATCCCCAAAGAGACCAAGTACTTC. Translated, it gives CARGLAGIPKETKYF.

In this sample, this clonotype turned up many times. This chain links TRBV10-3 with TRBJ1-5, with a possible D match to TRBD1 (6 bases). Germline V gene sequence: CDR1 ENHRY, CDR2 SYGVKD. CDR3 length: 14 amino acids. The germline V and J ends were trimmed by 2 bases and 8 bases, with 13 bases remaining between them. The chain's CDR3 is CAISEEGQVKPQHF. Here the CDR3 DNA reads TGTGCCATCAGTGAGGAGGGACAAGTTAAGCCCCAGCATTTT.

This clonotype was seen repeatedly, ten times or more. The chain links TRBV11-2 to TRBJ2-1; 13 positions agree with TRBD2. Germline lookup yields CDR1 SGHAT and CDR2 FQNNGV. V lost 2 bases to trimming and J lost 7 bases; unmatched junction nucleotides: 11. The CDR3 length is 18 residues. CDR3 protein: CASSLISLAGGWGNEQFF. The CDR3 DNA sequence: TGTGCCAGCAGCTTAATCTCACTAGCGGGAGGGTGGGGGAATGAGCAGTTCTTC.

This clonotype was recorded many times. The V gene is TRBV12-3 or TRBV12-4, the J gene TRBJ2-6; weak D call: TRBD2 (6 bases). The CDR3 loop spans 15 amino acids. V gave up 3 bases and J gave up 4 bases, with 10 bases separating them. CDR3 protein: CASSFGGVGANVLTF. The CDR3 coding sequence is TGTGCCAGCAGTTTTGGAGGGGTCGGGGCCAACGTCCTGACTTTC.

This clonotype was picked up a small number of times. A much larger clone is a single base away; this may be a read error. This sequence joins TRBV20-1 and TRBJ2-6; D unclear. CDR3 size: 15 residues. Germline loops: CDR1 DFQATT, CDR2 SNEGSKA (reference sequence). The germline V and J ends were trimmed by 3 bases and 0 bases, with 9 bases remaining between them. The CDR3 region is CSASMRSSGANVLTF. The CDR3 DNA reads TGCAGTGCTAGTATGCGGAGCTCTGGGGCCAACGTCCTGACTTTC.

This clonotype was seen at least ten times. J is TRBJ2-7 and V is TRBV11-3; 10 bases map to TRBD2. V lost 4 bases and J lost 7; bases outside the gene matches: 10. Germline loops: CDR1 SGHNT, CDR2 YENEEA. The CDR3 totals 15 residues. The CDR3 DNA sequence: TGTGCCAGCAGCTCCCGAGCGGGAGGGAGTGAGGAGCAGTACTTC. Protein: CASSSRAGGSEEQYF.

The chain is built from TRBV6-1 and TRBJ2-7; D ambiguous. The V end was cut by 7 bases, the J end by 6 bases, with 13 bases between. The CDR3 runs 12 residues. The germline V gene encodes CDR1 MNHNS and CDR2 SASEGT. CDR3 region: CASNLIGVEQYF. Here the CDR3 DNA reads TGTGCCAGCAACCTTATAGGTGTCGAGCAGTACTTC.

This clonotype was observed many times. The chain has TRBV7-2 and TRBJ2-7; TRBD1 matches 8 bases. The length of the CDR3 is 14 residues. From germline, CDR1 is SGHTA and CDR2 FQGNSA. J was trimmed by 4 bases and V by 4 bases; bases with no gene match: 6. The CDR3 here is CASSSRTGRYEQYF. DNA of the CDR3: TGTGCCAGCAGCTCACGGACAGGGCGGTACGAGCAGTACTTC.

This clonotype has ten or more counts. The rearrangement joins TRBV6-1 to TRBJ2-3, with 7 bases aligning to TRBD1. In germline, CDR1 is MNHNS, CDR2 SASEGT. This CDR3 contains 12 residues. After removal of 1 base from V and 11 bases from J, the junction contained 3 bases not matched to a gene. DNA for the CDR3: TGTGCCAGCAGTGAAGGCCGACAGGGGCAGTATTTT. Translated: CASSEGRQGQYF.

Many counts were recorded for this clonotype. The CDR3 nucleotides read TGTGCCAGCAGTGAAACCTTCACAGATACGCAGTATTTT. As protein: CASSETFTDTQYF. This chain uses TRBV6-1 with TRBJ2-3; D call uncertain. There are 13 residues in the CDR3. Trimming removed 2 bases from V and 2 bases from J, with 5 bases in between. Germline V gene sequence: CDR1 MNHNS, CDR2 SASEGT.

This clonotype has ten or more counts. V and J are TRBV18 and TRBJ1-1; D is perhaps TRBD1 (5 bases). This CDR3 region has 14 residues. Per the germline V gene, CDR1 is KGHSH and CDR2 is LQKENI. V lost 3 bases to trimming and J lost 1 base, with 9 bases between them. This chain's CDR3 is CASSPLDKNTEAFF. The CDR3 coding sequence is TGTGCCAGCTCACCCTTGGACAAGAACACTGAAGCTTTCTTT.

The chain recombines TRBV19 with TRBJ2-1, with D unclear. Per germline, CDR1 LNHDA and CDR2 SQIVND (reference sequence). The V gene lost 3 bases and the J gene lost 9 bases, with 15 bases spanning the gap. The CDR3 loop spans 14 amino acids. CDR3 bases: TGTGCCAGTAGTATCATACCGGCAACGGCTGAGCAGTTCTTC. Encoded protein: CASSIIPATAEQFF.

The sample holds many counts of this clonotype. The chain is built from TRBV3-1 and TRBJ1-6; no clear D gene. The germline gives CDR1 LGHDT, CDR2 YNNKEL (reference sequence). This CDR3 is built from 17 residues. Trimming left V 3 bases short and J 3 bases short, with 15 bases between. The chain's CDR3 is CASSHYPKLNYNSPLHF. The CDR3 DNA sequence: TGTGCCAGCAGCCACTATCCGAAACTAAACTATAATTCACCCCTCCACTTT.

This clonotype was seen at least ten times. This sequence joins TRBV15 and TRBJ2-5, with TRBD1 identical over 7 bases. Germline V gene data show CDR1 as LNHNV and CDR2 as YYDKDF (reference sequence). The junction had 9 bases not matched to a gene; V was cut back by 5 bases and J by 0 bases. The CDR3 consists of 16 residues. CDR3 protein: CATSRDSRRYQETQYF. CDR3 sequence (DNA): TGTGCCACCAGCCGGGACAGCCGACGCTACCAAGAGACCCAGTACTTC.

Comment on this clonotype: At one end the junction does not follow the germline gene, possibly because of a read error. For the CDR3, the DNA is TGTGCCAGCAGTGAGTGGGGCCTCGACTCTGTAAACACCGTATATTTT. This encodes CASSEWGLDSVNTVYF. The chain couples TRBV6-1 to TRBJ1-3, with D possibly being TRBD1 (5 bases). The CDR3 extends over 16 amino acids. Germline-derived CDR1 and CDR2 are MNHNS and SASEGT.